The entry below gives a single TCR beta chain sequence along with its context. These data come from a study of T cells after yellow fever vaccination. TCRdb independently ran MiXCR on the 5' RACE reads; one entry per CDR3 protein. The sample lists some 560,000 distinct CDR3 sequences; roughly a fifth were seen once. V dropped 6 bases and J dropped 4; count of bases not matched to a gene: 9. Per the germline V gene, CDR1 is SGDLS and CDR2 is YYNGEE. The CDR3 consists of 15 residues. The clonotype comes from a man aged 30-40 years who received the YFV17D yellow fever vaccine. V gene TRBV9 combines with J gene TRBJ2-3, with TRBD2 identical over 9 bases. Sample: PBMCs, taken 15 days after the yellow fever booster vaccination. The CDR3 region is CASTASGRMADTQYF. The CDR3 DNA reads TGTGCCAGCACCGCAAGCGGGAGGATGGCAGATACGCAGTATTTT.